The 7 T cell receptor beta chains below were found in one sample sequenced in a study of T cells in Graves' hyperthyroidism and ophthalmopathy. It was RNA transcripts that yielded the amplified TCR beta CDR3 regions. With the HTBI primer set, the TCR CDR3 went through a first round of RT-PCR. MiXCR, run by TCRdb on the multiplex PCR reads, gives a single entry per CDR3 protein. The table has roughly 530,000 distinct CDR3 sequences, more than 15% seen once. The sample was blood. Receptors originate from a woman between 18 and 29 years old with Graves' ophthalmopathy.

This chain links TRBV27 with TRBJ1-5; maybe TRBD1 (5 bases). The CDR3 totals 14 residues. CDR1 is MNHEY and CDR2 is SMNVEV in the germline V gene (reference sequence). Trimming cost V 9 bases and J 0 bases, with 12 bases left between them. Here the CDR3 DNA reads TGTGCCAGTCGGGGGGGAAATAGCAATCAGCCCCAGCATTTT. This codes for CASRGGNSNQPQHF.

This sequence joins TRBV11-3 and TRBJ2-2, with D perhaps matching TRBD1 (5 bases). Germline V lookup: CDR1 SGHNT, CDR2 YENEEA. The CDR3 has 14 amino acids. V lost 5 bases and J lost 1, with 8 bases in between. CDR3: CASSKTVNTGELFF. The DNA for the CDR3 is TGTGCCAGCAGCAAGACAGTGAACACCGGGGAGCTGTTTTTT. Complete variable domain (other parts from reference TRBV11-3 and TRBJ2-2): EAGVVQSPRYKIIEKKQPVAFWCNPISGHNTLYWYLQNLGQGPELLIRYENEEAVDDSQLPKDRFSAERLKGVDSTLKIQPAELGDSAVYLCASSKTVNTGELFFGEGSRLTVL.

The table lists this clonotype with a few counts. This sequence joins TRBV4-3 and TRBJ2-5; weak D call: TRBD1 (5 bases). Germline CDR1 and CDR2: LGHNA and YSLEER. The V end lost 1 base, the J end lost 5 bases, and 8 bases lay between the germline ends. The CDR3 totals 13 residues. CDR3 nucleotide sequence: TGCGCCAGCAGCCAAGCCCCAGGGGAGACCCAGTACTTC. Encoded protein: CASSQAPGETQYF.

This clonotype was seen at least ten times. V gene TRBV12-3 or TRBV12-4 combines with J gene TRBJ2-7; TRBD2 aligns across 10 bases. This CDR3 has 16 amino acids. V gave up 2 bases and J gave up 3 bases; unmatched junction bases: 7. CDR3 coding DNA: TGTGCCAGCAGTTTAAAAGCTAGCGGGAGAAGCTACGAGCAGTACTTC. It encodes CASSLKASGRSYEQYF.

This clonotype was seen ten or more times. V is TRBV2 and J is TRBJ1-2; 9 positions agree with TRBD1. J lost 6 bases, V lost 0 bases, and 5 bases had no gene match. Looked up from germline, CDR1 is SNHLY and CDR2 is FYNNEI. The length of the CDR3 is 15 residues. DNA of the CDR3: TGTGCCAGCAGTGAAGCGTACAGGGGGCAAAATGGCTACACCTTC. The encoded protein is CASSEAYRGQNGYTF.

The chain recombines TRBV4-1 with TRBJ1-3; D possibly corresponds to TRBD1 (5 bases). V was cut by 0 bases and J by 6 bases, with 12 bases left in between. Germline assignment: CDR1 MGHRA and CDR2 YSYEKL. This CDR3 contains 15 residues. The CDR3 here is CASSQEGRASNTIYF. DNA of the CDR3: TGCGCCAGCAGCCAAGAAGGCAGGGCCTCAAACACCATATATTTT.

The V and J genes are TRBV7-3 and TRBJ2-3; TRBD2 might be the D (7 bases). Germline V CDR1 and CDR2: SGHTA, FQGTGA. The CDR3 sequence is 16 residues long. V lost 5 bases, J lost 2 bases, and 17 bases lay in between. The DNA for the CDR3 is TGTGCCAGCAGCCCATCCGAGGGGGGGACCACAGATACGCAGTATTTT. Its protein product is CASSPSEGGTTDTQYF. Filled out from reference TRBV7-3 and TRBJ2-3, the complete variable domain reads GAGVSQTPSNKVTEKGKYVELRCDPISGHTALYWYRQSLGQGPEFLIYFQGTGAADDSGLPNDRFFAVRPEGSVSTLKIQRTERGDSAVYLCASSPSEGGTTDTQYFGPGTRLTVL.